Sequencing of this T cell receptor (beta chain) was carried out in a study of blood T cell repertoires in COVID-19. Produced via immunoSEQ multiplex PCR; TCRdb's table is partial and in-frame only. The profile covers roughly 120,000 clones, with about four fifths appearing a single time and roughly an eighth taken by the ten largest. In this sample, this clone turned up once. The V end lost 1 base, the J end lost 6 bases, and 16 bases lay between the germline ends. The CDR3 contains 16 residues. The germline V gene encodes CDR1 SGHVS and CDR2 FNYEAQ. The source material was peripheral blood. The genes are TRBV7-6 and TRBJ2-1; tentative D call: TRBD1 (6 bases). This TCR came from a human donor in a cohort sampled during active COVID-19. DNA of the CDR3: TGTGCCAGCAGCTTAGGTTATGGAACAGGGTCCAATGAGCAGTTCTTC. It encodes CASSLGYGTGSNEQFF. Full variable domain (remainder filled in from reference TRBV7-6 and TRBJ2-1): GAGVSQSPRYKVTKRGQDVALRCDPISGHVSLYWYRQALGQGPEFLTYFNYEAQQDKSGLPNDRFSAERPEGSISTLTIQRTEQRDSAMYRCASSLGYGTGSNEQFFGPGTRLTVL.